One TCR beta chain is described in this entry. Its antigen is undetermined. This entry belongs to a study of T cell responses to AZD1222 COVID-19 vaccine. The V segment lost 4 bases and the J segment 7 bases; nucleotides outside the gene matches: 8. This CDR3 comprises 15 residues. Germline CDR1 KGHDR, CDR2 SFDVKD. TCRdb keeps only in-frame clones here, not all; method: immunoSEQ multiplex PCR. The sample shows some 110,000 clones, 85% to 90% of them seen only once. Overall study results and limits: Donors in the cohort were predominantly white British and more often female, and clonal diversity was possibly underestimated. Only a handful of individuals given AZD1222 were seropositive at baseline.

The sequence was collected from an adult in good health. This material consisted of peripheral blood, taken on day 0 of AZD1222 vaccination. This chain uses TRBV24-1 with TRBJ2-1; 8 positions match TRBD1. In DNA form, the CDR3 reads TGTGCCACCAGTGACCCCGGACAGGGTACTAATGAGCAGTTCTTC. Amino acids: CATSDPGQGTNEQFF.